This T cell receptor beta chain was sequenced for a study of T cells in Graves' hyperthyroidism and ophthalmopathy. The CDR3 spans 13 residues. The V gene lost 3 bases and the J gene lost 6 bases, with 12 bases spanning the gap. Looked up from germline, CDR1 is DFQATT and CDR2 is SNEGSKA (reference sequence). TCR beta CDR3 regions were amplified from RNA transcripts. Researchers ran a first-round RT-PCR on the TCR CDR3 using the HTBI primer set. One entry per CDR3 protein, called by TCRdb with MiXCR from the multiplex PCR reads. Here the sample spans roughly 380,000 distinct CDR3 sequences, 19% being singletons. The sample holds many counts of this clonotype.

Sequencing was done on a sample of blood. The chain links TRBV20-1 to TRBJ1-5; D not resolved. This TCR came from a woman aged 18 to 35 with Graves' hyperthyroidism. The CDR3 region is CSASPGSGQPQHF. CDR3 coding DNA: TGCAGTGCTAGCCCGGGGTCGGGTCAGCCCCAGCATTTT.